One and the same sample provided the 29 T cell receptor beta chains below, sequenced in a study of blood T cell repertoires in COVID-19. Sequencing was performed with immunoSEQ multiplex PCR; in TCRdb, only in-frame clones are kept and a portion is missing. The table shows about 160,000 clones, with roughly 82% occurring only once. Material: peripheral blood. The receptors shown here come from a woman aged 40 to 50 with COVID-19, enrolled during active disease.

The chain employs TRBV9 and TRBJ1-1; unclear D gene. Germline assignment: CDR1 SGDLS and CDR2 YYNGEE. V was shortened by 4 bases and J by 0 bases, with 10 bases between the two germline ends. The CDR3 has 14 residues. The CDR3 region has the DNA TGTGCCAGCAGCCCCAGCGGGTTGAACACTGAAGCTTTCTTT. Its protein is CASSPSGLNTEAFF. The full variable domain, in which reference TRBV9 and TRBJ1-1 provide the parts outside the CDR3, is DSGVTQTPKHLITATGQRVTLRCSPRSGDLSVYWYQQSLDQGLQFLIQYYNGEERAKGNILERFSAQQFPDLHSELNLSSLELGDSALYFCASSPSGLNTEAFFGQGTRLTVV.

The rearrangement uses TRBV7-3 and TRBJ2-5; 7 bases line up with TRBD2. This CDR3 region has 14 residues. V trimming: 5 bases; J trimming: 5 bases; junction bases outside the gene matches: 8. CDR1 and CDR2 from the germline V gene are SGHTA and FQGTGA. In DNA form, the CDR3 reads TGTGCCAGCAGCCCCACGACTAGCTGGGAGACCCAGTACTTC. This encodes CASSPTTSWETQYF.

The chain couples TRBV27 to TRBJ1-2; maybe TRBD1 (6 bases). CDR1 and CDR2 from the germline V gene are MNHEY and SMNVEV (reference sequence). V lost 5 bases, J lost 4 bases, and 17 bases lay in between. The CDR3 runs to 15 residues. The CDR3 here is CASSPNTGYGYGYTF. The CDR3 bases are TGTGCCAGCAGTCCAAACACAGGGTATGGCTATGGCTACACCTTC.

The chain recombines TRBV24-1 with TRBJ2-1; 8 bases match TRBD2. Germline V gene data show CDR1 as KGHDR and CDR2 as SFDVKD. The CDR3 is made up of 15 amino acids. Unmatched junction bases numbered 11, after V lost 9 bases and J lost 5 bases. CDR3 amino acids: CATEWVVAGNNEQFF. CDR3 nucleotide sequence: TGTGCCACCGAATGGGTAGTAGCGGGGAACAATGAGCAGTTCTTC.

As DNA, the CDR3 is TGTGCCAGCAGCTTCGAACTCCTAACCGGGACAGGGAACAATCAGCCCCAGCATTTT. It codes for CASSFELLTGTGNNQPQHF. The genes are TRBV11-3 and TRBJ1-5; 9 bases fit TRBD1. With 3 bases clipped from V and 3 bases from J, the junction kept 15 bases outside the gene matches. The germline V gene has CDR1 SGHNT and CDR2 YENEEA. The CDR3 is 19 amino acids.

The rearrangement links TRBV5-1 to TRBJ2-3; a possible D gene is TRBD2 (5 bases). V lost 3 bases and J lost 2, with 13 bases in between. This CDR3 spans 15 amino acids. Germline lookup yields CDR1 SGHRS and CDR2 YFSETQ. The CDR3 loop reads CASSSLREHTDTQYF. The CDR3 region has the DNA TGCGCCAGCAGCTCTCTGAGGGAACACACAGATACGCAGTATTTT.

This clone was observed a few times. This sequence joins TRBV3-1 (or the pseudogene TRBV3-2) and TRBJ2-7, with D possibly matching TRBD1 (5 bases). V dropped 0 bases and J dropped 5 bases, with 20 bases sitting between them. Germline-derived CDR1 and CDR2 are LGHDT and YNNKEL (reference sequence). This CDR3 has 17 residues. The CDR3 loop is CASSQDQWGERPHEQYF. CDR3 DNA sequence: TGTGCCAGCAGCCAAGACCAGTGGGGCGAGAGACCGCACGAGCAGTACTTC.

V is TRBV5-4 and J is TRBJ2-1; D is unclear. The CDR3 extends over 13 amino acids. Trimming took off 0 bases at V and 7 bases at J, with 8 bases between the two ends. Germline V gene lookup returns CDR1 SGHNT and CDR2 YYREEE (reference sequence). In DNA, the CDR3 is TGTGCCAGCAGCTTGGGCCAGATAAATGAGCAGTTCTTC. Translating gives CASSLGQINEQFF.

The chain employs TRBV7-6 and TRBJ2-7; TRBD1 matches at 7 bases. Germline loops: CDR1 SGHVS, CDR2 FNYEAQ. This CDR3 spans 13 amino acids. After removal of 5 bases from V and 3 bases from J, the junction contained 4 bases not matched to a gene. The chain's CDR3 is CASSAGTDYEQYF. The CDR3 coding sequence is TGTGCCAGCAGCGCCGGGACAGACTACGAGCAGTACTTC.

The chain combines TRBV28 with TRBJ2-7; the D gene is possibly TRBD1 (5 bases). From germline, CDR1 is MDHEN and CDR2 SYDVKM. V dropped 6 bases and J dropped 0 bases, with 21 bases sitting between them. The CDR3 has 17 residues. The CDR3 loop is CASSNRQGKIPSYEQYF. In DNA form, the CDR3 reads TGTGCCAGCAGCAATCGTCAGGGAAAAATACCCTCCTACGAGCAGTACTTC.

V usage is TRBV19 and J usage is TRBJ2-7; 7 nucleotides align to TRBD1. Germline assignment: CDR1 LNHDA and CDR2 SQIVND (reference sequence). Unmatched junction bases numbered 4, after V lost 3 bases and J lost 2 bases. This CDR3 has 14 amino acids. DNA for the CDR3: TGTGCCAGTAGTATGCCGGGACAGACCTACGAGCAGTACTTC. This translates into CASSMPGQTYEQYF.

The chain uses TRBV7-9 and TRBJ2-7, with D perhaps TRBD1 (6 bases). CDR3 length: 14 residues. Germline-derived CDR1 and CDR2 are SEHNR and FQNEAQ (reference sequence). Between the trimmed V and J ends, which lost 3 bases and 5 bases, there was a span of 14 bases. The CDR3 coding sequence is TGTGCCAGCAGCTTCACACAGGGATCGGACGAGCAGTACTTC. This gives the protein CASSFTQGSDEQYF.

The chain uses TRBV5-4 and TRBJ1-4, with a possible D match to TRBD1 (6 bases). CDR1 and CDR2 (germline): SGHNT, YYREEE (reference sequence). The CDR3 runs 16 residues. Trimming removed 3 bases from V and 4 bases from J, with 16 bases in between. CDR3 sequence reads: CASSSQKTGLNEKLFF. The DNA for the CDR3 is TGTGCCAGCAGCTCTCAGAAGACAGGCCTTAATGAAAAACTGTTTTTT.

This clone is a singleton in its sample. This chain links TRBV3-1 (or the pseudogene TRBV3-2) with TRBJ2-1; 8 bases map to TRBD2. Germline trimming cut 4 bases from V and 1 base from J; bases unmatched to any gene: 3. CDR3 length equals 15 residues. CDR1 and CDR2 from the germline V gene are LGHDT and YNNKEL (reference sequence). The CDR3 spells CASSLGLGSYNEQFF. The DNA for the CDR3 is TGTGCCAGCAGCCTGGGACTAGGGTCCTACAATGAGCAGTTCTTC.

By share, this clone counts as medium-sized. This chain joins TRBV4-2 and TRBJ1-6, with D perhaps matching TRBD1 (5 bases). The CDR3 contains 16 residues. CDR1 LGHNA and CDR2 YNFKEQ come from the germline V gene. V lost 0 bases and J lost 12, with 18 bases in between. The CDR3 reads CASSQEGGPWLGPLHF. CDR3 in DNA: TGTGCCAGCAGCCAAGAGGGGGGACCGTGGCTTGGACCCCTCCACTTT.

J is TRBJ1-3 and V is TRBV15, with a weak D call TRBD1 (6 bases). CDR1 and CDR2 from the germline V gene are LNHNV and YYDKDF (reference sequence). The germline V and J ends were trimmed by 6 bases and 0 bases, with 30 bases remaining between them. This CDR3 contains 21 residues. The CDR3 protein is CATSYGGIGQTSQSSGNTIYF. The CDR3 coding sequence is TGTGCCACCAGTTATGGAGGTATTGGACAGACCAGTCAAAGCTCTGGAAACACCATATATTTT.

This chain's CDR3 is CASSPGTSGDTQYF. CDR3 nucleotides: TGTGCCAGTAGCCCCGGGACTAGCGGGGATACGCAGTATTTT. The V gene is TRBV19, the J gene TRBJ2-3; 12 bases map to TRBD2. The J segment lost 6 bases and the V segment lost 6 bases, leaving 4 bases of the junction unmatched. The CDR3 loop spans 14 amino acids. Per the germline V gene, CDR1 is LNHDA and CDR2 is SQIVND (reference sequence).

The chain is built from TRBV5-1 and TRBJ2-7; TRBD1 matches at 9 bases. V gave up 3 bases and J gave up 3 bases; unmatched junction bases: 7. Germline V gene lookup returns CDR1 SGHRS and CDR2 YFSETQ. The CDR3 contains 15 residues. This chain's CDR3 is CASSSLPGQGYEQYF. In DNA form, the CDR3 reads TGCGCCAGCAGCTCGCTCCCGGGACAGGGCTACGAGCAGTACTTC.

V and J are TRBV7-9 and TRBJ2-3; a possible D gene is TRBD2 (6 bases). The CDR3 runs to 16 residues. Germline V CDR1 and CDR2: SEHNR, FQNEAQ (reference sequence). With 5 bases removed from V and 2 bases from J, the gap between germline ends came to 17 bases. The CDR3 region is CASSTLETRITDTQYF. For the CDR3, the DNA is TGTGCCAGCAGCACTCTGGAGACTAGAATCACAGATACGCAGTATTTT.

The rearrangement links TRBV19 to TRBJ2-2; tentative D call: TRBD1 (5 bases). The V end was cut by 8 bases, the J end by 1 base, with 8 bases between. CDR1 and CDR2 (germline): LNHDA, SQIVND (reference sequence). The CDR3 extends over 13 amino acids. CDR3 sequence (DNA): TGTGCCAGTTCTCAGGGGAACACCGGGGAGCTGTTTTTT. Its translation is CASSQGNTGELFF.

The CDR3 spells CASSEGGNTIYF. CDR3 bases: TGTGCCAGCAGTGAGGGAGGCAACACCATATATTTT. The rearrangement uses TRBV2 and TRBJ1-3; D gene ambiguous. Germline CDR1 is SNHLY and CDR2 is FYNNEI. This CDR3 has 12 amino acids. With 3 bases removed from V and 7 bases from J, the gap between germline ends came to 7 bases.

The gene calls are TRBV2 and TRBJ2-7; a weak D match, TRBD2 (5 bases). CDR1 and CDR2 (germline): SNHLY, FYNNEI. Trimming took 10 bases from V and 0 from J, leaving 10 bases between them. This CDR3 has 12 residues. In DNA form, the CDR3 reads TGTGCCACCGGAGGAAGCTCCTACGAGCAGTACTTC. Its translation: CATGGSSYEQYF.

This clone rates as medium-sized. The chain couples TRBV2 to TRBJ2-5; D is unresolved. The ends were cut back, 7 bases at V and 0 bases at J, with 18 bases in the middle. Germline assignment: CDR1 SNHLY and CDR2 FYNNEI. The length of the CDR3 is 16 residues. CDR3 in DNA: TGTGCCAGCATTGCGATACCTGGCAGGAACCAAGAGACCCAGTACTTC. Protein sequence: CASIAIPGRNQETQYF.

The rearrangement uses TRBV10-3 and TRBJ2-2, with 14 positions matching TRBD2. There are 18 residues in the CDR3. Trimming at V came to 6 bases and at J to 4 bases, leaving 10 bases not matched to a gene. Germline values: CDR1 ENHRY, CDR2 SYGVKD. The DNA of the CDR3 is TGTGCCATCAGGAAGACTAGCGGGAGGGCCGAAGTCACCGGGGAGCTGTTTTTT. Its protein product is CAIRKTSGRAEVTGELFF.

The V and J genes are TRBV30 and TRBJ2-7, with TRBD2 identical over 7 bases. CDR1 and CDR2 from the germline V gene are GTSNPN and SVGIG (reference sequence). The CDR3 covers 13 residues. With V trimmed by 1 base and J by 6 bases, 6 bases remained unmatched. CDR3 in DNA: TGTGCCTGGAGTGACGGACTAGTTCTCGAGCAGTACTTC. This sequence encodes CAWSDGLVLEQYF.

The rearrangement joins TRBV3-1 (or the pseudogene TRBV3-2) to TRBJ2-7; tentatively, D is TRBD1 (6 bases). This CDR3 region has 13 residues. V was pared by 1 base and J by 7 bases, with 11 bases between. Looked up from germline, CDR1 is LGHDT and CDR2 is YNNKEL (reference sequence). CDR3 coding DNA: TGTGCCAGCAGCCAAGTGTTAACAGGGGAGCAGTACGTC. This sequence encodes CASSQVLTGEQYV.

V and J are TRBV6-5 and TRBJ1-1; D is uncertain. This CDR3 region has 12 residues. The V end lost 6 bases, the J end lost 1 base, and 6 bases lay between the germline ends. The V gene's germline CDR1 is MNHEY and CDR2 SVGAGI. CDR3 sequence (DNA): TGTGCCAGCAGGCGATGGAACACTGAAGCTTTCTTT. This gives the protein CASRRWNTEAFF.

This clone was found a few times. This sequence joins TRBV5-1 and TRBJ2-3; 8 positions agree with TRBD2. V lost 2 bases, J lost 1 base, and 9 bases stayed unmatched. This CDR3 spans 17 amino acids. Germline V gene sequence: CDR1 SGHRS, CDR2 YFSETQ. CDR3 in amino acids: CASSFGTRGRGTDTQYF. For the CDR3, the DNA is TGCGCCAGCAGCTTCGGGACTAGGGGGAGAGGCACAGATACGCAGTATTTT. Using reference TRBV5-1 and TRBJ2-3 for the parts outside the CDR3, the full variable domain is KAGVTQTPRYLIKTRGQQVTLSCSPISGHRSVSWYQQTPGQGLQFLFEYFSETQRNKGNFPGRFSGRQFSNSRSEMNVSTLELGDSALYLCASSFGTRGRGTDTQYFGPGTRLTVL.

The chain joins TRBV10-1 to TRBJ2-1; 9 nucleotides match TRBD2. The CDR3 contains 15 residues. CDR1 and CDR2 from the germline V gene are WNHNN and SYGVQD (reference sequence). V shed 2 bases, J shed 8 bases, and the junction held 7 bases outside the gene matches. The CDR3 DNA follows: TGCGCCAGCAGTGAGGTTGGTAGCGGGAGCGATGAGCAGTTCTTC. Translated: CASSEVGSGSDEQFF.